These 31 T cell receptor beta chains were sequenced from one sample in a study of blood T cells in healthy people across ages. The authors ran a second PCR of roughly 6 to 12 cycles using a sample-barcoded 5' primer and a J-beta primer mix. Using its own MiXCR run on the 5' RACE reads, TCRdb lists one record per CDR3 protein. The data show 790,000 or so distinct CDR3 sequences, 46% seen once. Sequenced: blood. These receptors originate from a man older than 75 in good health.

V and J are TRBV15 and TRBJ2-7; D unclear. Trimming pared 0 bases from V and 2 bases from J, leaving 14 bases between. Germline values: CDR1 LNHNV, CDR2 YYDKDF (reference sequence). CDR3 length: 16 amino acids. This CDR3 reads CATSRDLSAGPYEQYF. The CDR3, as DNA: TGTGCCACCAGCAGAGATCTGAGCGCCGGCCCCTACGAGCAGTACTTC.

This clonotype appeared a few times. This rearrangement joins TRBV2 to TRBJ2-1, with TRBD1 matching 7 bases. The CDR3 runs to 14 residues. Trimming cost V 6 bases and J 3 bases; bases outside gene matches: 5. CDR1 is SNHLY, CDR2 FYNNEI, per germline. The CDR3: CASRRTGGYNEQFF. In DNA, the CDR3 is TGTGCCAGCAGAAGGACAGGTGGCTACAATGAGCAGTTCTTC.

The chain joins TRBV6-1 to TRBJ2-5; D not resolved. In germline, CDR1 is MNHNS, CDR2 SASEGT. V lost 6 bases, J lost 5 bases, and 10 bases lay in between. The CDR3 consists of 12 residues. DNA for the CDR3: TGTGCCAGCAGGGAATGGCGGGAGACCCAGTACTTC. It translates to CASREWRETQYF.

This chain links TRBV29-1 with TRBJ1-5; D call uncertain. The CDR3 has 13 amino acids. Germline-derived CDR1 and CDR2 are SQVTM and ANQGSEA. V was cut by 4 bases and J by 0 bases, with 7 bases left in between. The CDR3 reads CSVGENSNQPQHF. CDR3 sequence (DNA): TGCAGCGTTGGGGAGAATAGCAATCAGCCCCAGCATTTT.

The chain is built from TRBV15 and TRBJ1-2; TRBD1 is a possible D gene (5 bases). Germline CDR1 LNHNV, CDR2 YYDKDF (reference sequence). The CDR3 has 14 amino acids. With 3 bases removed from V and 3 bases from J, the gap between germline ends came to 11 bases. The DNA of the CDR3 is TGTGCCACCAGCAGCGATGGGGGATACTATGGCTACACCTTC. Protein sequence: CATSSDGGYYGYTF.

The V and J genes are TRBV28 and TRBJ2-4, with TRBD1 as a possible D gene (6 bases). CDR3 length equals 16 residues. Germline CDR1 reads MDHEN; CDR2 reads SYDVKM. The germline V and J ends were trimmed by 2 bases and 0 bases, with 11 bases remaining between them. CDR3 loop: CASSLAGELAKNIQYF. As DNA, the CDR3 is TGTGCCAGCAGTTTAGCAGGGGAACTAGCCAAAAACATTCAGTACTTC.

The genes are TRBV28 and TRBJ1-3, with a weak D call TRBD1 (5 bases). Germline loops: CDR1 MDHEN, CDR2 SYDVKM. The germline V and J ends were trimmed by 2 bases and 1 base, with 9 bases remaining between them. The CDR3 spans 15 residues. The CDR3 DNA reads TGTGCCAGCAGTTTACCAGGGACTTCTGGAAACACCATATATTTT. This translates into CASSLPGTSGNTIYF.

This sequence joins TRBV14 and TRBJ2-5, with 7 bases aligning to TRBD1. V trimming: 0 bases; J trimming: 5 bases; junction bases outside the gene matches: 3. The germline V gene has CDR1 SGHDN and CDR2 FVKESK. This CDR3 has 14 amino acids. CDR3 nucleotide sequence: TGTGCCAGCAGCCAAGACAGGGGGTATGAGACCCAGTACTTC. Protein: CASSQDRGYETQYF.

The V call is TRBV7-6, the J call TRBJ2-1, with D perhaps TRBD1 or TRBD2 (6 bases each). The end of the DNA fits TRBJ2-7 better, so the J call may be wrong. This CDR3 comprises 17 residues. Germline CDR1 and CDR2: SGHVS and FNYEAQ. The CDR3, as DNA: TGTGCCAGCAGCTTATATAGTTGGCCCGGAGGGGGGAATGAGCAGTACTTC. It codes for CASSLYSWPGGGNEQYF.

This chain connects TRBV7-2 to TRBJ1-6; D not resolved. V was pared by 4 bases and J by 9 bases, with 16 bases between. The CDR3 has 15 residues. The germline V gene has CDR1 SGHTA and CDR2 FQGNSA. The CDR3 nucleotides read TGTGCCAGCAGCTACGGCGGCAACGAGGGTTCACCCCTCCACTTT. Amino acids: CASSYGGNEGSPLHF.

This clonotype was recorded at least ten times. This CDR3 is CASRAEVPGEQFF. The CDR3 DNA reads TGTGCCAGCAGAGCCGAGGTCCCCGGGGAGCAGTTCTTC. The chain joins TRBV27 to TRBJ2-1; no clear D. The CDR3 runs 13 residues. Germline loops: CDR1 MNHEY, CDR2 SMNVEV (reference sequence). V gave up 6 bases and J gave up 10 bases, with 16 bases separating them.

The V call is TRBV9, the J call TRBJ2-1, with D tentatively TRBD1 or TRBD2 (5 bases each). Germline CDR1 is SGDLS and CDR2 is YYNGEE. Trimming took 3 bases from V and 6 from J, leaving 10 bases between them. There are 13 residues in the CDR3. CDR3 in amino acids: CASSAGTSNEQFF. The DNA of the CDR3 is TGTGCCAGCAGCGCCGGGACGTCCAATGAGCAGTTCTTC. Filled out from reference TRBV9 and TRBJ2-1, the complete variable domain reads DSGVTQTPKHLITATGQRVTLRCSPRSGDLSVYWYQQSLDQGLQFLIQYYNGEERAKGNILERFSAQQFPDLHSELNLSSLELGDSALYFCASSAGTSNEQFFGPGTRLTVL.

This clonotype was seen a handful of times. The chain carries TRBV20-1 and TRBJ2-7; TRBD2 is a possible D gene (6 bases). The CDR3 contains 14 residues. V lost 0 bases to trimming and J lost 4 bases, with 13 bases between them. The V gene's germline CDR1 is DFQATT and CDR2 SNEGSKA (reference sequence). This CDR3 reads CSARDQRALYEQYF. In nucleotides, the CDR3 is TGCAGTGCTAGAGATCAGCGGGCCTTATACGAGCAGTACTTC.

At least ten counts were recorded for this clonotype. This chain uses TRBV7-9 with TRBJ2-1; D is ambiguous. There are 12 residues in the CDR3. Looked up from germline, CDR1 is SEHNR and CDR2 is FQNEAQ (reference sequence). Trimming cost V 5 bases and J 5 bases, with 7 bases left between them. The CDR3 reads CASSGMDNEQFF. The CDR3 coding sequence is TGTGCCAGCAGCGGAATGGACAATGAGCAGTTCTTC.

J is TRBJ2-3 and V is TRBV7-2, with 7 bases fitting TRBD2. CDR1 and CDR2 from the germline V gene are SGHTA and FQGNSA. The CDR3 sequence is 15 residues long. V shed 1 base and J 14 bases; nucleotides not matched to a gene: 15. The CDR3 DNA follows: TGTGCCAGCAGCTTAGTGCTAGCGGAGAACAGATACGCGTATTTT. Its protein is CASSLVLAENRYAYF.

CDR3 region: CSARLSSYNSPLHF. Here the CDR3 DNA reads TGCAGTGCTAGATTGAGCTCCTATAATTCACCCCTCCACTTT. The chain joins TRBV20-1 to TRBJ1-6; D unresolved. V was trimmed by 2 bases and J by 0 bases, leaving 5 bases between them. This CDR3 comprises 14 residues. Germline assignment: CDR1 DFQATT and CDR2 SNEGSKA (reference sequence).

The chain is built from TRBV7-9 and TRBJ2-2; 10 positions agree with TRBD2. The V and J ends lost 4 bases and 4 bases, in that order; junction bases with no gene match: 6. Germline CDR1 and CDR2: SEHNR and FQNEAQ (reference sequence). This CDR3 region has 16 residues. The CDR3 nucleotides read TGTGCCAGCAGCTCCAAACTAGCGGGAAGCACCGGGGAGCTGTTTTTT. It specifies CASSSKLAGSTGELFF.

This rearrangement joins TRBV3-1 to TRBJ2-4, with TRBD2 matching over 12 bases. From germline, CDR1 is LGHDT and CDR2 YNNKEL (reference sequence). The CDR3 spans 13 residues. After removal of 3 bases from V and 15 bases from J, the junction contained 6 bases not matched to a gene. CDR3 in DNA: TGTGCCAGCAGCCACCGACTAGCGGGAGATTCGTACTTC. The encoded protein is CASSHRLAGDSYF. Based on the CDR3 plus reference TRBV3-1 and TRBJ2-4, the full variable domain is DTAVSQTPKYLVTQMGNDKSIKCEQNLGHDTMYWYKQDSKKFLKIMFSYNNKELIINETVPNRFSPKSPDKAHLNLHINSLELGDSAVYFCASSHRLAGDSYFGAGTRLSVL.

V gene TRBV25-1 combines with J gene TRBJ2-4; D is unclear. The J call may not be correct, given that the DNA end is closer to TRBJ2-5. The CDR3 has 13 residues. Germline CDR1 MGHDK, CDR2 SYGVNS. The CDR3 region is CASSDTDQETQYF. The CDR3, as DNA: TGTGCCAGCAGTGACACAGATCAAGAGACCCAGTACTTC.

This clonotype came up a few times. The chain combines TRBV28 with TRBJ1-2, with 8 bases aligning to TRBD1. The CDR3 extends over 17 amino acids. Germline CDR1 reads MDHEN; CDR2 reads SYDVKM. The ends lost 5 bases at V and 0 bases at J; junction bases unmatched: 11. CDR3 residues: CASSLTGGLGANYGYTF. CDR3 sequence (DNA): TGTGCCAGCAGTCTTACAGGGGGATTAGGAGCTAACTATGGCTACACCTTC.

CDR3 DNA sequence: TGTGCCAGCAGCCTGAGGGACGCCCACGAGCAGTACTTC. It codes for CASSLRDAHEQYF. V gene TRBV9 combines with J gene TRBJ2-7; D is tentatively TRBD1 or TRBD2 (5 bases each). Germline V gene data show CDR1 as SGDLS and CDR2 as YYNGEE. V gave up 4 bases and J gave up 5 bases, with 13 bases separating them. The length of the CDR3 is 13 residues.

The rearrangement uses TRBV12-3 or TRBV12-4 and TRBJ1-4; 11 bases agree with TRBD1. The CDR3 is 15 amino acids. Unmatched junction bases numbered 5, after V lost 4 bases and J lost 7 bases. CDR3 residues: CASSSGQGVFEKLFF. The CDR3 coding sequence is TGTGCCAGCAGTTCGGGACAGGGGGTTTTTGAAAAACTGTTTTTT.

Concerning this clonotype: A much bigger clone sits one base away, suggesting this may be a read error. The rearrangement joins TRBV7-2 to TRBJ2-6, with D possibly being TRBD1 or TRBD2 (5 bases each). This CDR3 has 16 amino acids. The germline V gene encodes CDR1 SGHTA and CDR2 FQGNSA. The V gene lost 1 base and the J gene lost 1 base, with 8 bases spanning the gap. The CDR3 coding sequence is TGTGCCAGCAGCTTAGGAGGGGCGTCTGGGGCCAACGTCCTGACTTTC. This encodes CASSLGGASGANVLTF. The variable domain in full, with the rest retrieved from reference TRBV7-2 and TRBJ2-6, is GAGVSQSPSNKVTEKGKDVELRCDPISGHTALYWYRQSLGQGLEFLIYFQGNSAPDKSGLPSDRFSAERTGGSVSTLTIQRTQQEDSAVYLCASSLGGASGANVLTFGAGSRLTVL.

The V gene is TRBV9, the J gene TRBJ2-3; possibly TRBD2 for D (5 bases). The CDR3 loop spans 15 amino acids. Trimming cost V 3 bases and J 0 bases, with 11 bases left between them. The germline gives CDR1 SGDLS, CDR2 YYNGEE. The CDR3 sequence is CASSELSGSTDTQYF. In DNA, the CDR3 is TGTGCCAGCAGCGAGCTAAGCGGTAGCACAGATACGCAGTATTTT.

V gene TRBV5-4 combines with J gene TRBJ2-5; D not certain. The CDR3 is 13 amino acids. The ends were cut back, 4 bases at V and 5 bases at J, with 12 bases in the middle. Germline lookup yields CDR1 SGHNT and CDR2 YYREEE (reference sequence). CDR3 nucleotide sequence: TGTGCCAGCAGCCCCGGACCCGGGGAGACCCAGTACTTC. Translating gives CASSPGPGETQYF.

The chain uses TRBV5-6 and TRBJ1-2; D gene uncertain. Trimming cost V 3 bases and J 3 bases, with 12 bases left between them. This CDR3 contains 14 residues. The germline V gene encodes CDR1 SGHDT and CDR2 YYEEEE. The CDR3 is CASSSDFGDYGYTF. The CDR3 region has the DNA TGTGCCAGCAGCTCCGATTTCGGAGACTATGGCTACACCTTC.

This chain joins TRBV4-1 and TRBJ2-1; no firm D call. Between the trimmed V and J ends, which lost 0 bases and 15 bases, there was a span of 15 bases. Germline V gives CDR1 MGHRA, CDR2 YSYEKL. This CDR3 has 13 residues. The CDR3, as DNA: TGCGCCAGCAGCCAAGATGGCATTGTTCGGCGGTTCTTC. It translates to CASSQDGIVRRFF.

The chain employs TRBV24-1 and TRBJ2-3; no clear D. Trimming removed 6 bases at V and 4 bases at J, with 10 bases between. Per the germline V gene, CDR1 is KGHDR and CDR2 is SFDVKD. This CDR3 is 13 amino acids long. In DNA, the CDR3 is TGTGCCACCAGTTCTTACAGCGCAGATACGCAGTATTTT. Residues: CATSSYSADTQYF.

This clonotype has just a few counts. The V and J genes are TRBV12-3 or TRBV12-4 and TRBJ2-1, with 12 positions matching TRBD2. This CDR3 contains 14 residues. V lost 7 bases and J lost 12; bases outside the gene matches: 10. The CDR3 protein is CASTSIPTSGRQFF. The CDR3 DNA reads as TGTGCCAGCACCTCAATCCCGACTAGCGGGAGGCAGTTCTTC.

The chain is built from TRBV20-1 and TRBJ2-7, with a tentative D call TRBD2 (6 bases). Trimming removed 7 bases from V and 6 bases from J, with 13 bases in between. Germline CDR1 is DFQATT and CDR2 is SNEGSKA (reference sequence). The CDR3 length is 11 residues. For the CDR3, the DNA is TGCAGTGGTGGGGGAGGACCCGAGCAGTACTTC. Translating gives CSGGGGPEQYF.

This sequence joins TRBV10-3 and TRBJ2-2; D may match TRBD1 or TRBD2 (5 bases each). The V end lost 3 bases, the J end lost 0 bases, and 8 bases lay between the germline ends. CDR3 length: 15 amino acids. Germline CDR1 and CDR2: ENHRY and SYGVKD. CDR3 protein: CAISDRDANTGELFF. Here the CDR3 DNA reads TGTGCCATCAGTGACCGGGACGCGAACACCGGGGAGCTGTTTTTT.